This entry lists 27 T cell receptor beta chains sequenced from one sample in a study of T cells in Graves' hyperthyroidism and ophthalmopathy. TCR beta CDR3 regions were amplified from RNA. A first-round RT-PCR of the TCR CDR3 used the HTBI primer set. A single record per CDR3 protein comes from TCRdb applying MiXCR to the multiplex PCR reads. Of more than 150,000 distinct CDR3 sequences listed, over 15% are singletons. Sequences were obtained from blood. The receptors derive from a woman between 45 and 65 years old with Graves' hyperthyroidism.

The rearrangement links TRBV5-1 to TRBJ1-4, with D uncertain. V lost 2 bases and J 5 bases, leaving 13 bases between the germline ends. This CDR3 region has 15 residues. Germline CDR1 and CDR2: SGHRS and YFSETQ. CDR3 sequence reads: CASSLARTGNEKLFF. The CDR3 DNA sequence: TGCGCCAGCAGCTTAGCGAGGACGGGGAATGAAAAACTGTTTTTT. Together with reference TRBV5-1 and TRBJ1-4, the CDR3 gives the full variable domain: KAGVTQTPRYLIKTRGQQVTLSCSPISGHRSVSWYQQTPGQGLQFLFEYFSETQRNKGNFPGRFSGRQFSNSRSEMNVSTLELGDSALYLCASSLARTGNEKLFFGSGTQLSVL.

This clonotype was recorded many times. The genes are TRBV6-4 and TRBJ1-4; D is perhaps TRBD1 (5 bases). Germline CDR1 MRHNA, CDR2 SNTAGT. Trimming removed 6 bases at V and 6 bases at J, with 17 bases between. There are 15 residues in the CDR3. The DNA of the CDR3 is TGTGCCAGCAGCTCCCCCTCGGGGGGTTATGAAAAACTGTTTTTT. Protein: CASSSPSGGYEKLFF.

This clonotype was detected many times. CDR3 DNA: TGTGCCAGCAGCCCGCGGGGCGGGGGGTCCACAGATACGCAGTATTTT. It encodes CASSPRGGGSTDTQYF. J is TRBJ2-3 and V is TRBV9, with TRBD2 identical over 8 bases. Germline-derived CDR1 and CDR2 are SGDLS and YYNGEE. J lost 2 bases, V lost 4 bases, and 9 bases had no gene match. The CDR3 contains 16 residues.

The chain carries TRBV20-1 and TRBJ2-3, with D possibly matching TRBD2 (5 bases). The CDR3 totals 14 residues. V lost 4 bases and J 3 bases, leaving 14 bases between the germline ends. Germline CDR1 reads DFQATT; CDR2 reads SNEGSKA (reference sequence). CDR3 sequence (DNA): TGCAGTGCTAAGGAGGAAGGGATAACAGATACGCAGTATTTT. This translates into CSAKEEGITDTQYF.

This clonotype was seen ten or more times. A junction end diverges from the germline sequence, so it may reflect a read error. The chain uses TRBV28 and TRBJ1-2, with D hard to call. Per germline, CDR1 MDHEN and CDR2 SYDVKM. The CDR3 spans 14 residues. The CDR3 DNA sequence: TGTGCCGGCAGTTTATCCGCGGTCAACTATGGCTACACCTTC. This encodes CAGSLSAVNYGYTF.

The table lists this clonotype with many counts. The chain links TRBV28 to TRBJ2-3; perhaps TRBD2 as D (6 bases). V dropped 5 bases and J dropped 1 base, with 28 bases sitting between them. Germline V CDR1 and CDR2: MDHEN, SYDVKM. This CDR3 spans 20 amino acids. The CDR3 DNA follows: TGTGCCAGCAGTACACGAGGAGGGATCGGGCACAACCCTGGCACAGATACGCAGTATTTT. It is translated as CASSTRGGIGHNPGTDTQYF.

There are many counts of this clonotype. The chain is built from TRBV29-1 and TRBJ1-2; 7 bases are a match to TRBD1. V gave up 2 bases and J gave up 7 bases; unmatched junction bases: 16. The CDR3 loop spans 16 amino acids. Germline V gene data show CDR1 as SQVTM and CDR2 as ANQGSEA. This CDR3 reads CSVENAGQAGTSGYTF. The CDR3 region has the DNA TGCAGCGTTGAAAATGCAGGACAGGCAGGAACCTCTGGCTACACCTTC.

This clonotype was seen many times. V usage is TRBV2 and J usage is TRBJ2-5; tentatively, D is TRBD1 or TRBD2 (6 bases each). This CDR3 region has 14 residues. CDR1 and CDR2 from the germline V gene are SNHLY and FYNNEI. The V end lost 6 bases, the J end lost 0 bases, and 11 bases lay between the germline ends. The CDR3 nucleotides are TGTGCCAGCAGGGAGGGGGGCTACCAAGAGACCCAGTACTTC. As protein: CASREGGYQETQYF.

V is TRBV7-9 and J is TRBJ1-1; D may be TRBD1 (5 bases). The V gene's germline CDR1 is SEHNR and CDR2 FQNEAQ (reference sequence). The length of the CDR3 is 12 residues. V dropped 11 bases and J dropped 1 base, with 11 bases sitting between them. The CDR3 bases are TGTGCCGCCCAGGGAGGGAACACTGAAGCTTTCTTT. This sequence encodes CAAQGGNTEAFF.

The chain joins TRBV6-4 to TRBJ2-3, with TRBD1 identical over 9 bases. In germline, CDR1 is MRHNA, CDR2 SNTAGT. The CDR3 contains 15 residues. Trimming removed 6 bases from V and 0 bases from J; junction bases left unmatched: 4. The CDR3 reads CASSKGQGSTDTQYF. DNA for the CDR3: TGTGCCAGCAGCAAAGGACAGGGGAGCACAGATACGCAGTATTTT.

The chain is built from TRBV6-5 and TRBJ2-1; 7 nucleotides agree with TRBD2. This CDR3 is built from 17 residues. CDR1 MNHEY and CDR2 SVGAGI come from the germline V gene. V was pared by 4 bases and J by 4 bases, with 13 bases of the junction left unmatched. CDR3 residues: CASSSLGSGVSYNEQFF. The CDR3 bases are TGTGCCAGCAGTTCCCTCGGGAGCGGGGTCTCGTACAATGAGCAGTTCTTC.

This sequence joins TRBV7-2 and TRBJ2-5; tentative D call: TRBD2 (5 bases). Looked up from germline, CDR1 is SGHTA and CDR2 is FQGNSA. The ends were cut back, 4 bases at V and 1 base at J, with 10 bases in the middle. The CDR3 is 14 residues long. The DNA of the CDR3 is TGTGCCAGCAGCTCAACTAGGGTCCAAGAGACCCAGTACTTC. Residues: CASSSTRVQETQYF.

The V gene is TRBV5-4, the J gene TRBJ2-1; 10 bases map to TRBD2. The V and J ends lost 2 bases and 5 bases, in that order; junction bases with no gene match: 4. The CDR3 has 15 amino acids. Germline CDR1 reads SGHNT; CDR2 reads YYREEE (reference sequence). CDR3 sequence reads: CASSFVLAGDNEQFF. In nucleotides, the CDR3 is TGTGCCAGCAGCTTCGTCCTAGCGGGGGACAATGAGCAGTTCTTC.

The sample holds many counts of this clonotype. CDR3 DNA sequence: TGTGCCAGCAGTAATCAACGCTCCTATAATTCACCCCTCCACTTT. It encodes CASSNQRSYNSPLHF. The chain employs TRBV6-1 and TRBJ1-6; D not resolved. The V end lost 5 bases, the J end lost 0 bases, and 8 bases lay between the germline ends. The germline V gene encodes CDR1 MNHNS and CDR2 SASEGT. The CDR3 is 15 residues long.

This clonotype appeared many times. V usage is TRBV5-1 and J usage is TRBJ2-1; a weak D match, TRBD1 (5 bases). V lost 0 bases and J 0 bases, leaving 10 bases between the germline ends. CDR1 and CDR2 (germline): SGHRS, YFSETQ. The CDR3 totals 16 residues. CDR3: CASSLAYRSSYNEQFF. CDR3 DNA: TGCGCCAGCAGCTTGGCCTACAGGAGCTCCTACAATGAGCAGTTCTTC.

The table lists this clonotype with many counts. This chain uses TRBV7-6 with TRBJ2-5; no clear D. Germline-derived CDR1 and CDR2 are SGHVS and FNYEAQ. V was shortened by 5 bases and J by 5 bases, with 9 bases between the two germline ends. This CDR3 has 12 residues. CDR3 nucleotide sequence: TGTGCCAGCAGCCGTTGGTTGGAGACCCAGTACTTC. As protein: CASSRWLETQYF.

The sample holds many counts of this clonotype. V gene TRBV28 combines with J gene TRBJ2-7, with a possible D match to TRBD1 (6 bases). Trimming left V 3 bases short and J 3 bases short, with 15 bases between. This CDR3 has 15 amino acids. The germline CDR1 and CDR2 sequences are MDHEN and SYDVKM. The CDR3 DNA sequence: TGTGCCAGCAGTTTCAGGGGCCAGAGGGTCTACGAGCAGTACTTC. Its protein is CASSFRGQRVYEQYF.

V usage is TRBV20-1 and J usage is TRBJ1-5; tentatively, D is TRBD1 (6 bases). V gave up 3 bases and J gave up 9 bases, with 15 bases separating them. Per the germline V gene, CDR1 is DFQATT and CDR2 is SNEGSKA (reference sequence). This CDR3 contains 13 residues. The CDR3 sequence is CSARSGAGLPQHF. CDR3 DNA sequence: TGCAGTGCTAGGTCAGGGGCCGGGCTGCCCCAGCATTTT.

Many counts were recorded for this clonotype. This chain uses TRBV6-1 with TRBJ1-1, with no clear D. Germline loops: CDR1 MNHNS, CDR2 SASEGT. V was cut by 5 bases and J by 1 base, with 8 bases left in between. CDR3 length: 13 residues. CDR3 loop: CASSRFGNTEAFF. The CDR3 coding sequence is TGTGCCAGCAGTCGGTTCGGGAACACTGAAGCTTTCTTT.

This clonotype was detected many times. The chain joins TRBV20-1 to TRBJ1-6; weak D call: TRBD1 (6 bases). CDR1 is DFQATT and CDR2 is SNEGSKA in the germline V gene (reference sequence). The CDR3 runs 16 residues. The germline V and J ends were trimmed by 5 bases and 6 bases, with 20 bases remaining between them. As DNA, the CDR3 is TGCAGTGCTCCCCAGGGAGGGGGGATGAGTAATTCACCCCTCCACTTT. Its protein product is CSAPQGGGMSNSPLHF.

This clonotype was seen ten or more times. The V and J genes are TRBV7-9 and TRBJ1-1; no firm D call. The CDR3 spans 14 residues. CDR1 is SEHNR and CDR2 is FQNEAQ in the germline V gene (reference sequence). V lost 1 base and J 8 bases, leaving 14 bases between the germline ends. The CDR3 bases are TGTGCCAGCAGCTTAGTGATCCTTACCCTAGAAGCTTTCTTT. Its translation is CASSLVILTLEAFF.

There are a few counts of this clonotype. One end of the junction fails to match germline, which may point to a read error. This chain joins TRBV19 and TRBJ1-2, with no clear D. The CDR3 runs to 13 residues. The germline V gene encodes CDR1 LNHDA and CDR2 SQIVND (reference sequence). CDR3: CASSPHGNYGHTF. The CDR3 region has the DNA TGTGCCAGTAGTCCCCACGGCAACTATGGCCACACCTTC.

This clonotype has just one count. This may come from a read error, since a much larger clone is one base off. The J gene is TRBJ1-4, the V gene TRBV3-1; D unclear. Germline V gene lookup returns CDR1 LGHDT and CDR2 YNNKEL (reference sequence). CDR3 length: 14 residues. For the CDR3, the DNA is TGTGCCAGCAACCAAGTGAGCCTAGGTGAAAAACTGTTTTTT. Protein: CASNQVSLGEKLFF.

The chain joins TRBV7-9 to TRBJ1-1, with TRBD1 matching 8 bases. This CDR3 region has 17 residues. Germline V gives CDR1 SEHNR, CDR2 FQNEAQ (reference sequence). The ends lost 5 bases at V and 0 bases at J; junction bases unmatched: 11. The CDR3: CASSLRDRWRMNTEAFF. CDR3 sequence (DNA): TGTGCCAGCAGCCTTAGGGACAGGTGGAGGATGAACACTGAAGCTTTCTTT. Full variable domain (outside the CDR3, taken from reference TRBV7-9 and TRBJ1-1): DTGVSQNPRHKITKRGQNVTFRCDPISEHNRLYWYRQTLGQGPEFLTYFQNEAQLEKSRLLSDRFSAERPKGSFSTLEIQRTEQGDSAMYLCASSLRDRWRMNTEAFFGQGTRLTVV.

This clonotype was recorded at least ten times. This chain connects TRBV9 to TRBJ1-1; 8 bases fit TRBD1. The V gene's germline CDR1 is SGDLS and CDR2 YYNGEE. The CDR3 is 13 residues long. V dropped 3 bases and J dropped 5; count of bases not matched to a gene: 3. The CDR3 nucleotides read TGTGCCAGCAGCGGGACAGGGCGGACTGAAGCTTTCTTT. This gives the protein CASSGTGRTEAFF.

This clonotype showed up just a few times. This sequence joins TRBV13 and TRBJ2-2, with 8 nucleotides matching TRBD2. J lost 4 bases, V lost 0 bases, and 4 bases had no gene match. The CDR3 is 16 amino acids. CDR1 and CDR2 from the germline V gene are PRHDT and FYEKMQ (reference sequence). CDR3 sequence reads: CASSLGQRGFTGELFF. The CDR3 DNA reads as TGTGCCAGCAGCTTAGGACAGCGGGGGTTCACCGGGGAGCTGTTTTTT.

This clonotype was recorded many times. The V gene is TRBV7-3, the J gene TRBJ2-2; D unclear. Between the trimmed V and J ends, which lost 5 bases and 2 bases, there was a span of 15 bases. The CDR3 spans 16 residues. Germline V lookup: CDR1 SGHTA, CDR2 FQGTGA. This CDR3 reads CASSPKTGANTGELFF. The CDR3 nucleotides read TGTGCCAGCAGCCCAAAGACGGGCGCCAACACCGGGGAGCTGTTTTTT.